This TCR beta chain was recovered during a study of T cell responses to AZD1222 COVID-19 vaccine. Measured with immunoSEQ multiplex PCR; TCRdb has only the in-frame clones, and not every one. This table holds fewer than 120,000 clones, about 87% found once. Germline V CDR1 and CDR2: DFQATT, SNEGSKA (reference sequence). The CDR3 is 12 residues long. The germline V and J ends were trimmed by 3 bases and 4 bases, with 9 bases remaining between them. This chain connects TRBV20-1 to TRBJ1-2, with D tentatively TRBD1 (6 bases). The sample consisted of peripheral blood, taken on day 0 of AZD1222 vaccination. The clonotype comes from an adult in good health. In DNA form, the CDR3 reads TGCAGTGCTAGTGAGACAGGCTATGGCTACACCTTC. This codes for CSASETGYGYTF.